This T cell receptor (beta chain) was found in a study of blood T cell repertoires in COVID-19. Study background: The United States, Italy and Spain supplied acute and convalescent COVID-19 samples. T cells, B-cell-depleted T cells, or PBMCs provided the cDNA or gDNA that served as material.

Participants, about 18 to 95 years old, spanned around 25 US areas. In the original processing: Reference gene primer amplification in the assay estimated nucleated cell counts. The repertoire was sequenced with immunoSEQ multiplex PCR; TCRdb's copy has only in-frame clones and lacks some. V and J calls and clone size are those listed in that table; D and trimming were worked out from the DNA. The repertoire includes more than 250,000 clones, around 88% of them detected once, and roughly 1.2% sits in the top ten. With 3 bases removed from V and 3 bases from J, the gap between germline ends came to 12 bases. CDR1 is SGHDT, CDR2 YYEEEE, per germline. The CDR3 length is 15 residues.

The chain is built from TRBV5-6 and TRBJ2-2, with D possibly TRBD2 on 6 matching bases. This receptor was taken from a woman aged 40 to 50 with acute COVID-19. The sample consisted of PBMCs or T cells enriched from blood (not recorded which). The CDR3 DNA follows: TGTGCCAGCAGCTCTATTAGCGGATACACCGGGGAGCTGTTTTTT. It specifies CASSSISGYTGELFF.